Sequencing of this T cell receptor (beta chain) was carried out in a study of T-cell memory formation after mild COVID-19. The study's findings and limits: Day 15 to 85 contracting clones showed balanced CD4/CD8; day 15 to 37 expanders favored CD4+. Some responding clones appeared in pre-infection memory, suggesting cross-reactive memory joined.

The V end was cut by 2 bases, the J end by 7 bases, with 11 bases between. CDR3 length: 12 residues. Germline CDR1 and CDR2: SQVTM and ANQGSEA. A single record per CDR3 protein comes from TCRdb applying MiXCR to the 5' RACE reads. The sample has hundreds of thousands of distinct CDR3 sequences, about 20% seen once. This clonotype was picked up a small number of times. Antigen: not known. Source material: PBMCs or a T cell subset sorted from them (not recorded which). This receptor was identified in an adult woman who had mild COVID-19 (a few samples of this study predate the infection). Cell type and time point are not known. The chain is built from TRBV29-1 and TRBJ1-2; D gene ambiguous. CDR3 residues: CSVESLGGGYTF. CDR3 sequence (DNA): TGCAGCGTTGAAAGCTTAGGAGGTGGCTACACCTTC.